This is a list of T cell receptor beta chains from one sample in a study of T cell repertoires in cytomegalovirus infection. TCRdb reprocessed the reads via MiXCR and lists one record per CDR3 protein. The sample holds about 600,000 distinct CDR3 sequences, more than 20% seen once. Material: CD8+ T cells from PBMCs. The receptors were sampled from a human donor in good health (CMV status not recorded). Some clones in this sample may be carry-over from other donors' samples. Each CDR3 is given with its conserved first and last residue. The order of the fields is clone size, CDR3 length, D gene, J gene, V gene, CDR3 DNA, CDR3 protein. A D gene is named only where the DNA matches it firmly. Clone size is stated in some rows and not others, as once, few, many or a class when expanded.

clone size: many
CDR3 length: 14
D gene: -
J gene: TRBJ1-2
V gene: TRBV7-2
CDR3 DNA: TGTGCCAGCAGCGGGGCCACAGAGAACTATGGCTACACCTTC
CDR3 protein: CASSGATENYGYTF

clone size: -
CDR3 length: 13
D gene: -
J gene: TRBJ1-2
V gene: TRBV12-3/TRBV12-4
CDR3 DNA: TGTGCCAGCAGTTTAGAGCAGGTCTATGGCTACACCTTC
CDR3 protein: CASSLEQVYGYTF

clone size: -
CDR3 length: 17
D gene: TRBD1
J gene: TRBJ2-2
V gene: TRBV7-9
CDR3 DNA: TGTGCCAGCAGTTGGCCGCAGGGGGCCCCGAACACCGGGGAGCTGTTTTTT
CDR3 protein: CASSWPQGAPNTGELFF

clone size: few
CDR3 length: 15
D gene: -
J gene: TRBJ1-4
V gene: TRBV7-2
CDR3 DNA: TGTGCCAGCAGCGCAGACTTGAGGGGTAATGAAAAACTGTTTTTT
CDR3 protein: CASSADLRGNEKLFF

clone size: -
CDR3 length: 14
D gene: -
J gene: TRBJ1-1
V gene: TRBV6-5
CDR3 DNA: TGTGCCTGCAGTTACCAGGGGATGAACACTGAAGCTTTCTTT
CDR3 protein: CACSYQGMNTEAFF

clone size: -
CDR3 length: 13
D gene: -
J gene: TRBJ2-1
V gene: TRBV28
CDR3 DNA: TGTGCCAGCAGGTTTGACATTTACAATGAGCAGTTCTTC
CDR3 protein: CASRFDIYNEQFF

clone size: many
CDR3 length: 15
D gene: TRBD1
J gene: TRBJ1-1
V gene: TRBV7-9
CDR3 DNA: TGTGCCAGCAGCTTAGGGTACAGGGGCGTAACTGAAGCTTTCTTT
CDR3 protein: CASSLGYRGVTEAFF

clone size: many
CDR3 length: 17
D gene: -
J gene: TRBJ1-2
V gene: TRBV6-6
CDR3 DNA: TGTGCCAGCAGTTACCAAATTAGGGGGGGCTCGGACTATGGCTACACCTTC
CDR3 protein: CASSYQIRGGSDYGYTF

clone size: few
CDR3 length: 17
D gene: -
J gene: TRBJ2-5
V gene: TRBV6-2/TRBV6-3
CDR3 DNA: TGTGCCAGCAGTCGTGGGGCCAGCGGGCCTTTCCAAGAGACCCAGTACTTC
CDR3 protein: CASSRGASGPFQETQYF

clone size: -
CDR3 length: 15
D gene: TRBD2
J gene: TRBJ2-7
V gene: TRBV19
CDR3 DNA: TGTGCCAGTAGCTCCAGCGCCGGGGGGTCTAACGAGCAGTACTTC
CDR3 protein: CASSSSAGGSNEQYF

clone size: few
CDR3 length: 13
D gene: -
J gene: TRBJ2-5
V gene: TRBV12-3/TRBV12-4
CDR3 DNA: TGTGCCAGCAGGGCCGGGGTGAAAGAGACCCAGTACTTC
CDR3 protein: CASRAGVKETQYF

clone size: -
CDR3 length: 14
D gene: -
J gene: TRBJ2-1
V gene: TRBV7-7
CDR3 DNA: TGTGCTAGCAGCCCGGACATTTCCTACAATGAGCAGTTCTTC
CDR3 protein: CASSPDISYNEQFF